This TCR beta chain was profiled in a study of PD-1 blockade in classical Hodgkin lymphoma. The CDR3 is 16 amino acids. V trimming: 5 bases; J trimming: 3 bases; junction bases outside the gene matches: 9. Germline V gives CDR1 MRHNA, CDR2 SNTAGT. Study-level points and caveats: A reduction in baseline TCR diversity was reportedly seen in newly diagnosed patients relative to healthy donors. Whatever underlies the repertoire differences (possibly disease activity or prior therapy) remains undefined.

Time point here: newly diagnosed, previously untreated cHL patient sample. For comparison, PBMCs from newly diagnosed, untreated classical Hodgkin lymphoma were used. This clone was seen more than once but under ten times. The antigen remains unidentified. Assay: immunoSEQ multiplex PCR; the TCRdb copy retains only in-frame clones and omits some. The data hold about 30,000 clones, with 85% to 95% observed a single time. Source material: peripheral blood mononuclear cells (PBMCs). This TCR was sampled from a human donor with classical Hodgkin lymphoma. The rearrangement uses TRBV6-4 and TRBJ2-2; 7 bases fit TRBD2. In nucleotides, the CDR3 is TGTGCCAGCAGTCCCTCCCCGGGACTATACACCGGGGAGCTGTTTTTT. Residues: CASSPSPGLYTGELFF.